These 8 T cell receptor beta chains originate from one sample sequenced in a study of molecular identifiers for immune sequencing clone quantification. TCRdb used MiXCR to reprocess the PCR reads, holding one entry per CDR3 protein. The sample includes about 320,000 distinct CDR3 sequences, roughly 23% seen only once; the top ten take around 0.7%. The source material was naive CD8+ T cells from blood, with Jurkat cell RNA spiked in. Subset here: FACS-sorted CD8+CD4-CCR7+CD45RA+ naive T cells. The receptors originated from a human donor in good health. Some libraries in this study had Jurkat cell RNA spiked in.

This clonotype has only a few counts. The chain is built from TRBV27 and TRBJ1-2; 7 nucleotides line up with TRBD1. Trimming removed 0 bases from V and 7 bases from J; junction bases left unmatched: 5. This CDR3 has 14 residues. The germline V gene encodes CDR1 MNHEY and CDR2 SMNVEV (reference sequence). For the CDR3, the DNA is TGTGCCAGCAGTTTATCAGGGGGCTGGTTTGGCTACACCTTC. This encodes CASSLSGGWFGYTF.

For this clonotype: A read error may be the cause here, since a much bigger clone is one base away. The chain carries TRBV6-5 and TRBJ1-1; D is unclear. CDR1 MNHEY and CDR2 SVGAGI come from the germline V gene. This CDR3 comprises 11 residues. The CDR3: CASGYGAEAFF. The CDR3 DNA reads as TGTGCCAGCGGTTACGGGGCTGAAGCTTTCTTT.

The gene calls are TRBV10-3 and TRBJ1-1; the match to TRBD1 covers 7 bases. V lost 4 bases and J lost 1; bases outside the gene matches: 0. Looked up from germline, CDR1 is ENHRY and CDR2 is SYGVKD. The CDR3 covers 13 residues. The CDR3 loop reads CAISAGGNTEAFF. The CDR3 coding sequence is TGTGCCATCAGTGCAGGGGGGAACACTGAAGCTTTCTTT.

This clonotype was seen many times. The chain combines TRBV4-1 with TRBJ2-7, with 9 nucleotides matching TRBD2. The CDR3 totals 16 residues. J gave up 4 bases and V 1 base, and 8 bases lay outside the gene matches. Germline lookup yields CDR1 MGHRA and CDR2 YSYEKL. The DNA of the CDR3 is TGCGCCAGCAGCCAAGGTAGCGGGGGCACCGCGTACGAGCAGTACTTC. Translation: CASSQGSGGTAYEQYF.

The table lists this clonotype with a few counts. The chain has TRBV20-1 and TRBJ2-7; 8 nucleotides line up with TRBD2. CDR3 length: 15 amino acids. V dropped 5 bases and J dropped 7; count of bases not matched to a gene: 16. CDR1 DFQATT and CDR2 SNEGSKA come from the germline V gene (reference sequence). The CDR3 DNA sequence: TGCAGTGCTTTGACCCCGGGACTAGTGGTGCGGGAGCAGTACTTC. As protein: CSALTPGLVVREQYF.

This clonotype appeared many times. The chain links TRBV7-2 to TRBJ2-3; D gene uncertain. The length of the CDR3 is 15 residues. Germline V gives CDR1 SGHTA, CDR2 FQGNSA. The V end lost 1 base, the J end lost 2 bases, and 10 bases lay between the germline ends. The CDR3 DNA sequence: TGTGCCAGCAGCTTAGAGGCATACCTCACAGATACGCAGTATTTT. It is translated as CASSLEAYLTDTQYF.

This clonotype was seen ten or more times. This rearrangement joins TRBV5-1 to TRBJ2-7; 8 nucleotides line up with TRBD1. Germline V gives CDR1 SGHRS, CDR2 YFSETQ. The length of the CDR3 is 14 residues. V lost 3 bases, J lost 6 bases, and 8 bases stayed unmatched. The CDR3 region has the DNA TGCGCCAGCAGCTCCCGGACAGGGCCCATCGAGCAGTACTTC. Its protein product is CASSSRTGPIEQYF.

Concerning this clonotype itself: A much larger clone lies one base from this, so it may be a read error. This chain joins TRBV5-1 and TRBJ2-7; D possibly matches TRBD1 or TRBD2 (5 bases each). This CDR3 comprises 13 residues. Trimming removed 4 bases at V and 5 bases at J, with 13 bases between. Germline V lookup: CDR1 SGHRS, CDR2 YFSETQ. The CDR3 nucleotides read TGCGCCAGCAGCCGGGACGCTGACCACGAGCAGTACTTC. Encoded protein: CASSRDADHEQYF.